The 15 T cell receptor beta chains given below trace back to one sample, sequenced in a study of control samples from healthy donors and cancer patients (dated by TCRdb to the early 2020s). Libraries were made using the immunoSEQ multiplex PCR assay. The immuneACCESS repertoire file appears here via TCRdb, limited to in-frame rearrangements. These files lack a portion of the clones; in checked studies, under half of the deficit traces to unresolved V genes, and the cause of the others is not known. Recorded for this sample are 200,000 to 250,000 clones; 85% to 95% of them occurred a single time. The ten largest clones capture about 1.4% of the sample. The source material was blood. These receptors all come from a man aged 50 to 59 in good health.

The CDR3 sequence is CASSPGTGVYYEQYV. The CDR3 nucleotides read TGCGCCAGCAGCCCGGGGACAGGGGTCTACTACGAGCAGTACGTC. V and J are TRBV5-1 and TRBJ2-7; 10 positions agree with TRBD1. The CDR3 contains 15 residues. Trimming took 4 bases from V and 3 from J; bases not matched to a gene: 7. Per germline, CDR1 SGHRS and CDR2 YFSETQ.

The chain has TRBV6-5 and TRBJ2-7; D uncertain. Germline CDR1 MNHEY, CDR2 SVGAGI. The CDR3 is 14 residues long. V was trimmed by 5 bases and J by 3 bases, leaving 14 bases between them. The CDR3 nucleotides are TGTGCCAGCAGTCCCGCTGGTAGGGACTACGAGCAGTACGTC. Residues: CASSPAGRDYEQYV.

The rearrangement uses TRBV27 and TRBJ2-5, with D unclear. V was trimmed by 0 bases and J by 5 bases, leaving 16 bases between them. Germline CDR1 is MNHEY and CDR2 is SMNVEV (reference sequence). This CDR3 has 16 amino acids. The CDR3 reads CASSLSPAPIGETQYF. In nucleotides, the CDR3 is TGTGCCAGCAGTTTATCGCCGGCCCCTATAGGGGAGACCCAGTACTTC.

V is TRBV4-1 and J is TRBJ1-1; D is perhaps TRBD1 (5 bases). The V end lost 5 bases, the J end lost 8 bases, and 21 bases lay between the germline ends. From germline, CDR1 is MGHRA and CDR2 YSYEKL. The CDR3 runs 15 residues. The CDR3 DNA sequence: TGCGCCAGCAGCAAAGGGTGGTCCTGGGACGCGGAAGCTTTCTTT. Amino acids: CASSKGWSWDAEAFF.

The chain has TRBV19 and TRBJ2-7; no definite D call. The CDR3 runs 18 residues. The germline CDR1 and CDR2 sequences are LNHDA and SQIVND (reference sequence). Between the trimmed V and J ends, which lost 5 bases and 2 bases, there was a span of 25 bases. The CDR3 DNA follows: TGTGCCAGTAGTCCCCGAGCGTCCGGGCCACCACACCCCTACGAGCAGTACTTC. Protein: CASSPRASGPPHPYEQYF.

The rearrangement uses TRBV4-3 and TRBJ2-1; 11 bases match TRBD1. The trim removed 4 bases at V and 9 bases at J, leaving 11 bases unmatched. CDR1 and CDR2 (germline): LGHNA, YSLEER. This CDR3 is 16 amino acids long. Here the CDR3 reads CASSPSGTGGLVEQFF. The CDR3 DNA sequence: TGCGCCAGCAGCCCCTCCGGGACAGGGGGTCTGGTTGAGCAGTTCTTC.

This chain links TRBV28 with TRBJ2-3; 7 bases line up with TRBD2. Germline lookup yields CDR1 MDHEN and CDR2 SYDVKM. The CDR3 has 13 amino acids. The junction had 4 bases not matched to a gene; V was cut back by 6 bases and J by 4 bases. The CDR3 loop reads CASSPTSPDTQYF. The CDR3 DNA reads TGTGCCAGCAGCCCGACTAGCCCAGATACGCAGTATTTT.

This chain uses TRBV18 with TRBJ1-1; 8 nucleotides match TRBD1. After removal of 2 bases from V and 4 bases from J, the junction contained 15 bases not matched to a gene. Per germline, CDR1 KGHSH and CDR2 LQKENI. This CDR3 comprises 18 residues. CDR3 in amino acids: CASSPFLIEQGVGTEAFF. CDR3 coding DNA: TGTGCCAGCTCACCATTCCTCATAGAACAGGGGGTAGGCACTGAAGCTTTCTTT.

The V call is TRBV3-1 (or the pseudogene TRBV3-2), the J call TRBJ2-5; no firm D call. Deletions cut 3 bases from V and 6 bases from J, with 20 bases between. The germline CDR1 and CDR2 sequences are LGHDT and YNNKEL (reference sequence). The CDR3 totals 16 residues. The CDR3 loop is CASSHLWGQCLKTQYF. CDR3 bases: TGTGCCAGCAGCCATCTTTGGGGTCAGTGCTTGAAGACCCAGTACTTC.

The CDR3 region has the DNA TGTGCCAGCAGCCAAGCCCTGGGGCAGGGTAATGAAAAACTGTTTTTT. It codes for CASSQALGQGNEKLFF. The chain combines TRBV4-2 with TRBJ1-4; a possible D gene is TRBD1 (5 bases). The CDR3 has 16 amino acids. The V gene's germline CDR1 is LGHNA and CDR2 YNFKEQ. V was trimmed by 1 base and J by 4 bases, leaving 13 bases between them.

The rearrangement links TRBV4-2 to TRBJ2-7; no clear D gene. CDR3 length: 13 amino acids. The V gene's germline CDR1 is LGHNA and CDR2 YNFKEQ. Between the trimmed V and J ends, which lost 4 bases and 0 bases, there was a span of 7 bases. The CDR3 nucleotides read TGTGCCAGCAGCCGGCCGCCCTCCTACGAGCAGTACTTC. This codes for CASSRPPSYEQYF.

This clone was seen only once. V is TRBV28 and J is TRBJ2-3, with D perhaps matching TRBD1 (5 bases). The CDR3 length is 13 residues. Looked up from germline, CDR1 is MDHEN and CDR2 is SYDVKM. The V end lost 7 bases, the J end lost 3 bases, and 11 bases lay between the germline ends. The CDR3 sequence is CASTRPGTDTQYF. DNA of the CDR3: TGTGCCAGCACCCGGCCAGGGACAGATACGCAGTATTTT.

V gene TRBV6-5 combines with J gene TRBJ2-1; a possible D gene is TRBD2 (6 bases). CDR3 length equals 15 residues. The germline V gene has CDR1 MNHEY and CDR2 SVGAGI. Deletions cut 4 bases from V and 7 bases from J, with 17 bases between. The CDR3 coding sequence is TGTGCCAGCAGTTCGGAGCGGGCCGCGGCGAATGAGCAGTTCTTC. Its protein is CASSSERAAANEQFF.

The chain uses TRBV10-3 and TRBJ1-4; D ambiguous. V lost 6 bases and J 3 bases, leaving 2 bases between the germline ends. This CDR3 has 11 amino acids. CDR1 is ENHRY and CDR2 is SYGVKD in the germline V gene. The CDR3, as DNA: TGTGCCATCAGAGCTAATGAAAAACTGTTTTTT. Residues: CAIRANEKLFF.

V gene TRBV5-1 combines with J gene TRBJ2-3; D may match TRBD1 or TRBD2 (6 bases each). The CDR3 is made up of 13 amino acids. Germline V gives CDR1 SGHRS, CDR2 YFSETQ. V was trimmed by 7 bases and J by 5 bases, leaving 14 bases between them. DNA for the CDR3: TGCGCCAGCGCGATCGAGGGGGGAGATACGCAGTATTTT. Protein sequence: CASAIEGGDTQYF.